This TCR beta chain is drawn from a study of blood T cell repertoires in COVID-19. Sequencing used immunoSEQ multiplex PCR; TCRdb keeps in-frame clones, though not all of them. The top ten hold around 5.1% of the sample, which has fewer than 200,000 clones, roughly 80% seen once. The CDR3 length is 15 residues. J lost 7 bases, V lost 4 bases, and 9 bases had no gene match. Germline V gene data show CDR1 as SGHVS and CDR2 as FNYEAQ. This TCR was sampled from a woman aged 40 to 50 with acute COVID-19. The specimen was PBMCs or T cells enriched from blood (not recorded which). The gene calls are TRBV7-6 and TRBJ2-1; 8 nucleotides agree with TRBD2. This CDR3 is CASSSQGGRYNEQFF. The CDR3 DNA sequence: TGTGCCAGCAGCTCACAAGGCGGGAGGTATAATGAGCAGTTCTTC.